Each of the 10 T cell receptor beta chains below was sequenced from the same sample in a study of post-analysis software for immune sequencing data. Unique molecular identifiers tagged the TCR beta cDNA libraries. TCRdb reprocessed the PCR reads with MiXCR, giving one entry per CDR3 protein. The profile shows roughly 800,000 distinct CDR3 sequences, 25% to 30% of them singletons. Findings of the study overall: TRBV segments more frequent in patients than in controls numbered a few and included TRBV5-6, TRBV5-1 and TRBV20-1.

What these receptors recognize is not known. The sequenced sample was blood. The receptors shown here come from a girl aged 5 to 17 with multiple sclerosis.

The chain couples TRBV6-2 or TRBV6-3 to TRBJ2-1; D is perhaps TRBD2 (7 bases). This CDR3 is 16 amino acids long. CDR1 is MNHEY and CDR2 is SVGEGT in the germline V gene. V was pared by 6 bases and J by 2 bases, with 17 bases between. In nucleotides, the CDR3 is TGTGCCAGCAGCCAGTATGCGGGGGCCCCCTACAATGAGCAGTTCTTC. Encoded protein: CASSQYAGAPYNEQFF.

This clonotype has more than one count but fewer than ten. J is TRBJ1-2 and V is TRBV12-3 or TRBV12-4, with 9 bases fitting TRBD1. J was trimmed by 8 bases and V by 4 bases; bases with no gene match: 8. The CDR3 covers 14 residues. CDR3 loop: CASSSRDRVEGYTF. CDR3 nucleotide sequence: TGTGCCAGCAGTTCGCGGGACAGGGTAGAAGGCTACACCTTC.

Only a few counts were recorded for this clonotype. The V and J genes are TRBV28 and TRBJ2-5; D perhaps matches TRBD1 (6 bases). The CDR3 runs to 15 residues. The V gene lost 5 bases and the J gene lost 5 bases, with 18 bases spanning the gap. The germline V gene encodes CDR1 MDHEN and CDR2 SYDVKM. CDR3 DNA: TGTGCCAGCAGTCGAACAGGGCTTGTTGAGGAGACCCAGTACTTC. This sequence encodes CASSRTGLVEETQYF.

This clonotype was counted only a few times. This chain connects TRBV28 to TRBJ1-1; possibly TRBD1 for D (5 bases). The germline V and J ends were trimmed by 2 bases and 7 bases, with 11 bases remaining between them. Germline V gives CDR1 MDHEN, CDR2 SYDVKM. The CDR3 contains 13 residues. The CDR3 sequence is CASSLGRDHEAFF. The CDR3 DNA follows: TGTGCCAGCAGTTTAGGCCGGGACCATGAAGCTTTCTTT.

This clonotype showed up just a few times. V is TRBV11-2 and J is TRBJ2-2; a possible D gene is TRBD1 (6 bases). Trimming took 2 bases from V and 7 from J, leaving 11 bases between them. Per germline, CDR1 SGHAT and CDR2 FQNNGV. The CDR3 has 14 amino acids. The CDR3 DNA reads as TGTGCCAGCAGCTTATGGGGGCGCTTCGGGGAGCTGTTTTTT. It encodes CASSLWGRFGELFF.

The table lists this clonotype with a few counts. The genes are TRBV11-2 and TRBJ2-3; 9 bases align to TRBD2. Germline lookup yields CDR1 SGHAT and CDR2 FQNNGV. This CDR3 has 16 residues. The V gene end was trimmed by 5 bases and the J gene end by 3 bases; junction bases not matched to a gene: 9. CDR3 loop: CASSLGGGRGTDTQYF. The CDR3 DNA follows: TGTGCCAGCAGCCTCGGGGGCGGGAGGGGGACAGATACGCAGTATTTT.

The chain carries TRBV6-4 and TRBJ2-1; 9 bases map to TRBD2. This CDR3 region has 13 residues. Looked up from germline, CDR1 is MRHNA and CDR2 is SNTAGT. Trimming cost V 6 bases and J 9 bases; bases outside gene matches: 6. The CDR3 bases are TGTGCCAGCAGGGCCCTTAGCGGGAGTGAGCAGTTCTTC. This encodes CASRALSGSEQFF.

The sample holds a few counts of this clonotype. The V call is TRBV10-3, the J call TRBJ1-5; 7 nucleotides agree with TRBD1. In germline, CDR1 is ENHRY, CDR2 SYGVKD. CDR3 length: 19 residues. Trimming cost V 10 bases and J 9 bases; bases outside gene matches: 30. CDR3 amino acids: CANPLQGPIPLAISRPQHF. Written as DNA, the CDR3 is TGTGCCAACCCTCTACAGGGGCCGATCCCTTTAGCAATCAGTCGGCCCCAGCATTTT.

V is TRBV5-1 and J is TRBJ1-2, with D maybe TRBD1 (6 bases). V was trimmed by 4 bases and J by 7 bases, leaving 14 bases between them. The CDR3 is 13 residues long. The germline gives CDR1 SGHRS, CDR2 YFSETQ. CDR3 residues: CASSPGGRSGYTF. In nucleotides, the CDR3 is TGCGCCAGCAGCCCCGGGGGGCGGAGTGGCTACACCTTC.

The CDR3 sequence: CASSSTAGYEQYF. In DNA, the CDR3 is TGTGCCAGCAGCTCGACTGCGGGCTACGAGCAGTACTTC. The chain carries TRBV13 and TRBJ2-7; perhaps TRBD2 as D (5 bases). Germline values: CDR1 PRHDT, CDR2 FYEKMQ (reference sequence). V lost 4 bases, J lost 3 bases, and 10 bases lay in between. This CDR3 is built from 13 residues.